This record looks at one T cell receptor (beta chain) sequence and its context. The CDR3 carries no conserved terminal phenylalanine or tryptophan, so it likely arises from a read error. No DNA is shown, since the ends of the CDR3 on it are uncertain; the CDR3 is the one TCRdb lists. Sequencing was performed with immunoSEQ multiplex PCR; in TCRdb, only in-frame clones are kept and a portion is missing. The table lists about 680,000 clones, around 92% of them singletons, with 24% in the top ten. The source of the sample is a study of shared clonotypes between healthy human individuals. Naivety among CD8 cells was defined by CD45RO negativity and positive CCR7 selection, thereby excluding terminally differentiated effector memory CD45RA+ cells. Sequencing input: naive CD8+ T cells sorted from blood. This TCR derives from a man aged 25-40 years in good health.

CDR3 residues: CASSEEATPYREGAVQTI. The gene calls are TRBV2 and TRBJ2-7; TRBD1, the table's D call, was not compared with the DNA. The CDR3 adds up to 18 amino acids, both ends counted. CDR1 is SNHLY and CDR2 is FYNNEI in the germline V gene.